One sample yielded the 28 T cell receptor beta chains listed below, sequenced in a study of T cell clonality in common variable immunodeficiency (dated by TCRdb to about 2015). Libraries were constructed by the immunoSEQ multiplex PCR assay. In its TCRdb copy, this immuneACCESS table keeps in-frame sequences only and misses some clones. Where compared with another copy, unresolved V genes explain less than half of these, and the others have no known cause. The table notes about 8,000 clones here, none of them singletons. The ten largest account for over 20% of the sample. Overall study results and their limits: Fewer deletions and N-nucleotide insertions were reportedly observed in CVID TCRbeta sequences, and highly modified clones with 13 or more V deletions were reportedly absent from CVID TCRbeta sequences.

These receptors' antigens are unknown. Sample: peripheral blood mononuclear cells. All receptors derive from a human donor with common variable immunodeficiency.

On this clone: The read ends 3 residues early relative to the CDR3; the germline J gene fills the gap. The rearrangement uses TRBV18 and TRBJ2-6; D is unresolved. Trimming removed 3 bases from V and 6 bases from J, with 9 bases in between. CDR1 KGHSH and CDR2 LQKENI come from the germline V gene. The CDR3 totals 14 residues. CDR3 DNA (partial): TGTGCCAGCTCACCCACCGGTTCGGCCAACGTC. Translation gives CASSPTGSANV. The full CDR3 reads CASSPTGSANVLTF.

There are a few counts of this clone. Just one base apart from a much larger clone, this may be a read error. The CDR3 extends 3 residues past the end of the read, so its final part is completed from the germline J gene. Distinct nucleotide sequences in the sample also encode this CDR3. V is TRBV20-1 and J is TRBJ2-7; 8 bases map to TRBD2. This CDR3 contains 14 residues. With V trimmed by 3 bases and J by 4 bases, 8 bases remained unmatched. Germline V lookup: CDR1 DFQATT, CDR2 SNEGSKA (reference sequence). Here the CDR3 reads CSASMGTRLYEQYF. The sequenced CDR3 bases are TGCAGTGCTAGTATGGGGACTAGACTGTACGAG.

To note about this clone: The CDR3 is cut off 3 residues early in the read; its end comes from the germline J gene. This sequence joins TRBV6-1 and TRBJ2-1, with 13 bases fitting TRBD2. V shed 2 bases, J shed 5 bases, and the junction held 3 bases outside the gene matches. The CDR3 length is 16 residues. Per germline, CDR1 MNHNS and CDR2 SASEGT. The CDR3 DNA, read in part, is TGTGCCAGCAGTGAATATGGACTAGCGGGAGACAATGAG. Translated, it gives CASSEYGLAGDNE. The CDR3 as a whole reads CASSEYGLAGDNEQFF.

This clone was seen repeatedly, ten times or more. The sequenced part of the CDR3 DNA is TGTGCCAGCAGCCCACCGAGAGGGGAGGGATACGAG. This translates into CASSPPRGEGYE. The entire CDR3 protein reads CASSPPRGEGYEQYF. The chain is built from TRBV28 and TRBJ2-7, with 7 bases fitting TRBD2. Read coverage stops 3 residues before the CDR3 terminus; the germline J gene supplies the remainder. In germline, CDR1 is MDHEN, CDR2 SYDVKM. The trim removed 6 bases at V and 4 bases at J, leaving 12 bases unmatched. This CDR3 comprises 15 residues.

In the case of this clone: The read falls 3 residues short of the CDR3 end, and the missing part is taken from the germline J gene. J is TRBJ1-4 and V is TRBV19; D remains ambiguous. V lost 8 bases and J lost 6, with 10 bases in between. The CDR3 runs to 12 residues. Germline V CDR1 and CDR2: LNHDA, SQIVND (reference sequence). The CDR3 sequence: CASSNKHEKLFF. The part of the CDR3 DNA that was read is TGTGCCAGTTCGAACAAACATGAAAAA.

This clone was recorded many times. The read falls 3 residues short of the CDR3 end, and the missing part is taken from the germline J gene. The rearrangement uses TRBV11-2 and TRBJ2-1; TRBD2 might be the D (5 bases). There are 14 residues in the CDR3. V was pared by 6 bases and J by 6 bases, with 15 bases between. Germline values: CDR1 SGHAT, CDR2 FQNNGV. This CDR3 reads CASRRISGFNEQFF. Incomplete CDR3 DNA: TGTGCCAGCAGGAGAATAAGCGGTTTCAATGAG.

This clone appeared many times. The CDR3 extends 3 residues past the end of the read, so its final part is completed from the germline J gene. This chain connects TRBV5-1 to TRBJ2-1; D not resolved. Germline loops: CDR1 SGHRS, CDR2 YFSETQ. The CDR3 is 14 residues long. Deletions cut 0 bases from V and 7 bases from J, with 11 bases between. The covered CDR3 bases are TGCGCCAGCAGCTTGGAGGTATCGCTTAATGAG. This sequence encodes CASSLEVSLNE. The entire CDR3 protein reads CASSLEVSLNEQFF.

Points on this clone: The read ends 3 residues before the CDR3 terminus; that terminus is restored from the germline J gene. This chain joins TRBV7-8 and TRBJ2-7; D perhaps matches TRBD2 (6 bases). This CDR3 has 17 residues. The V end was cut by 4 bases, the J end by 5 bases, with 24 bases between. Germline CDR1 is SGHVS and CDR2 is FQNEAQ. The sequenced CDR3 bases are TGTGCCAGCAGCTCGAGGGGCGGCCTAGCGAATGGGGACGAG. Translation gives CASSSRGGLANGDE. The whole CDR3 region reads CASSSRGGLANGDEQYF.

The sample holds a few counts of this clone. The CDR3 DNA, read in part, is TGCGCCAGCAGCTTACTAGCGGGAACAGATACG. It codes for CASSLLAGTDT. The whole CDR3 protein is CASSLLAGTDTQYF. The V gene is TRBV5-1, the J gene TRBJ2-3; 10 bases agree with TRBD2. The read falls 3 residues short of the CDR3 end, and the missing part is taken from the germline J gene. With V trimmed by 2 bases and J by 3 bases, 0 bases remained unmatched. The germline V gene encodes CDR1 SGHRS and CDR2 YFSETQ. The CDR3 loop spans 14 amino acids.

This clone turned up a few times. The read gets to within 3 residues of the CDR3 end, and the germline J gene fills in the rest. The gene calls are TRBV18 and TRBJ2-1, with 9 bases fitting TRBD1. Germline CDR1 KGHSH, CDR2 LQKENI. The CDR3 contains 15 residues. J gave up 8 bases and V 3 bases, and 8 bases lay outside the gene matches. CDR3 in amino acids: CASSPPGQGADEQFF. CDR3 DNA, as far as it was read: TGTGCCAGCTCACCTCCGGGACAGGGCGCAGATGAG.

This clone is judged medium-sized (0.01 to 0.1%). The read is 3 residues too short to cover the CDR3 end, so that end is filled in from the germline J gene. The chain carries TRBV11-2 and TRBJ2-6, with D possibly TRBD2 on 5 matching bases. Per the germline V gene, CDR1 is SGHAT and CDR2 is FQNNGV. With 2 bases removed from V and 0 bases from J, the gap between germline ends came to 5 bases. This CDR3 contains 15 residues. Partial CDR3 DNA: TGTGCCAGCAGCTTAACTAGCTCTGGGGCCAACGTC. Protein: CASSLTSSGANV. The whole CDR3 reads CASSLTSSGANVLTF.

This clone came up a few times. The CDR3 is CASSPTGNYGYTF. The part of the CDR3 DNA that was read is TGTGCCAGTAGTCCGACAGGCAACTATGGC. This chain connects TRBV19 to TRBJ1-2, with a weak D call TRBD1 (6 bases). The read is 3 residues too short to cover the CDR3 end, so that end is filled in from the germline J gene. This CDR3 has 13 amino acids. Deletions cut 5 bases from V and 2 bases from J, with 9 bases between. Germline CDR1 and CDR2: LNHDA and SQIVND (reference sequence).

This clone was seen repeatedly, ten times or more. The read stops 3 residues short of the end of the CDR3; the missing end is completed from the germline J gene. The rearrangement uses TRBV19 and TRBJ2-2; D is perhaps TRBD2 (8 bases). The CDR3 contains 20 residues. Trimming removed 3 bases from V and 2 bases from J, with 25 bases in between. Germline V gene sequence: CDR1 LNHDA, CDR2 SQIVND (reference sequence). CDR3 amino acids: CASSIRQGRVAGINTGELFF. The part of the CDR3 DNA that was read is TGTGCCAGTAGTATTAGACAGGGTCGGGTAGCGGGGATCAACACCGGGGAG.

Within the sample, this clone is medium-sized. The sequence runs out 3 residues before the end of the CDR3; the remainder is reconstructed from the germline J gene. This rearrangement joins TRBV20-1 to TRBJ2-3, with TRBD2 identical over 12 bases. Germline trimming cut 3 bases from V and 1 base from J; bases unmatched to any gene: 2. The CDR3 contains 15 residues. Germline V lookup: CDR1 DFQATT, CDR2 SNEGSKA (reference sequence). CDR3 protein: CSASLAGGRTDTQYF. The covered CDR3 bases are TGCAGTGCTAGCCTAGCGGGAGGGCGCACAGATACG.

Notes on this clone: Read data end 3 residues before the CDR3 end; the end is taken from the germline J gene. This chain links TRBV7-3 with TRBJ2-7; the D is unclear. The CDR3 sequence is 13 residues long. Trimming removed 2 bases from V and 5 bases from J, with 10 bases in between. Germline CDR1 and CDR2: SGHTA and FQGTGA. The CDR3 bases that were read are TGTGCCAGCAGCTTATATTATGCGAACGAG. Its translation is CASSLYYANE. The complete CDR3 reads CASSLYYANEQYF.

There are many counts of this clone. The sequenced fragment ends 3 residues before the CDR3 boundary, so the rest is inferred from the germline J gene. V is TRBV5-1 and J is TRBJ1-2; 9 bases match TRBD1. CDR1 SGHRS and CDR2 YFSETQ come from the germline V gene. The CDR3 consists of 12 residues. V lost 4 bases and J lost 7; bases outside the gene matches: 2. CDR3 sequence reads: CASSGTGSGYTF. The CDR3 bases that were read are TGCGCCAGCAGCGGGACAGGGTCTGGC. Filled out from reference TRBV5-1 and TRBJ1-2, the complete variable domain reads KAGVTQTPRYLIKTRGQQVTLSCSPISGHRSVSWYQQTPGQGLQFLFEYFSETQRNKGNFPGRFSGRQFSNSRSEMNVSTLELGDSALYLCASSGTGSGYTFGSGTRLTVV.

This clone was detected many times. The DNA read from the CDR3 is TGCGCCAGCAGTGATTCTAGCGGGAAAGGGAGCTACAATGAG. This gives the protein CASSDSSGKGSYNE. The full CDR3 sequence reads CASSDSSGKGSYNEQFF. The chain is built from TRBV10-1 and TRBJ2-1, with 9 bases aligning to TRBD2. The sequenced fragment ends 3 residues before the CDR3 boundary, so the rest is inferred from the germline J gene. CDR1 and CDR2 (germline): WNHNN, SYGVQD (reference sequence). This CDR3 comprises 17 residues. V lost 3 bases to trimming and J lost 3 bases; unmatched junction nucleotides: 9.

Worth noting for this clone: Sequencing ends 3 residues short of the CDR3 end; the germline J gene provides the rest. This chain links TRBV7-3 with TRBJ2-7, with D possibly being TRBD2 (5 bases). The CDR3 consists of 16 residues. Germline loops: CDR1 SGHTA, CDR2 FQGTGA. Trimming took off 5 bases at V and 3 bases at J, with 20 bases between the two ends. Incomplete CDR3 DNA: TGTGCCAGCAGCCCAAGACGGACTGCAAATATCTACGAG. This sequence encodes CASSPRRTANIYE. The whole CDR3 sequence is CASSPRRTANIYEQYF. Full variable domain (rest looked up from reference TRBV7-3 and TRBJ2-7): GAGVSQTPSNKVTEKGKYVELRCDPISGHTALYWYRQSLGQGPEFLIYFQGTGAADDSGLPNDRFFAVRPEGSVSTLKIQRTERGDSAVYLCASSPRRTANIYEQYFGPGTRLTVT.

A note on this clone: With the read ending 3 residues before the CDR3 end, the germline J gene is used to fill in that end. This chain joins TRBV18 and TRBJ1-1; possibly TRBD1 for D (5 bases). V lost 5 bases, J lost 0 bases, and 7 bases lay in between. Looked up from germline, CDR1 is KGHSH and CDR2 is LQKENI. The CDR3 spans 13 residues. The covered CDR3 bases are TGTGCCAGCTCAAGACAGTTGAACACTGAA. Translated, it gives CASSRQLNTE. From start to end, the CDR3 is CASSRQLNTEAFF.

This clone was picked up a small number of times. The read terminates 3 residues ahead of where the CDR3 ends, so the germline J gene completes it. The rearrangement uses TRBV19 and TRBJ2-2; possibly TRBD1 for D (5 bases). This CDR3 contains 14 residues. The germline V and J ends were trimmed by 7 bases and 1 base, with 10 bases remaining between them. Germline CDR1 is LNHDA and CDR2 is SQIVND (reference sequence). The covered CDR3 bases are TGTGCCAGTAACCGAGACAGGAACACCGGGGAG. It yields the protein CASNRDRNTGE. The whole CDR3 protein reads CASNRDRNTGELFF.

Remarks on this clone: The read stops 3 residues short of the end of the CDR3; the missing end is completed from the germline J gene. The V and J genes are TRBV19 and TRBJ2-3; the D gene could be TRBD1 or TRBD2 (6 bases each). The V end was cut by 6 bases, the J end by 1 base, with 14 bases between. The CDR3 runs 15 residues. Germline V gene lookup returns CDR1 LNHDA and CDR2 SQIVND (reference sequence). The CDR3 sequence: CASSPEGERTDTQYF. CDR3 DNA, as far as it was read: TGTGCCAGTAGCCCGGAGGGGGAGCGCACAGATACG.

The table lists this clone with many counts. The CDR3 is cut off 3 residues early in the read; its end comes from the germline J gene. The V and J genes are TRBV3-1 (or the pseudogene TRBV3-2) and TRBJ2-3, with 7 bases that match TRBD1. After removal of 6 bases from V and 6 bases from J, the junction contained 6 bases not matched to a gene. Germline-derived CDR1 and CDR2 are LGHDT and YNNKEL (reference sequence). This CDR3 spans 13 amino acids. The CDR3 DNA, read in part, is TGTGCCAGCAGGTACAGGGGTGCGGATACG. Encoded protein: CASRYRGADT. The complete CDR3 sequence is CASRYRGADTQYF.

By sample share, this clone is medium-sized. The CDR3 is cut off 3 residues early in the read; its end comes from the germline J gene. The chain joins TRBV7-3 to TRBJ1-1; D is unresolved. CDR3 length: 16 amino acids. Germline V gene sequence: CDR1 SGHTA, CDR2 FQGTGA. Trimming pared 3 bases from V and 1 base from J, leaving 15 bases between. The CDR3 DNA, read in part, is TGTGCCAGCAGCTTTTCCCCCATCCGGGGGAACACTGAA. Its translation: CASSFSPIRGNTE. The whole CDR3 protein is CASSFSPIRGNTEAFF.

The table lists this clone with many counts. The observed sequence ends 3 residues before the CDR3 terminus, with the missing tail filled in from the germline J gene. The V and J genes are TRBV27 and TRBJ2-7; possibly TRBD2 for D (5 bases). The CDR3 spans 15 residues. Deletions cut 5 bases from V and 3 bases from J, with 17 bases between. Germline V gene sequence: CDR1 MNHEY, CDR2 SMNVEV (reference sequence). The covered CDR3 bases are TGTGCCAGCAGTCCCCTAGCCCCAATCTACTACGAG. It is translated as CASSPLAPIYYE. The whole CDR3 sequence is CASSPLAPIYYEQYF.

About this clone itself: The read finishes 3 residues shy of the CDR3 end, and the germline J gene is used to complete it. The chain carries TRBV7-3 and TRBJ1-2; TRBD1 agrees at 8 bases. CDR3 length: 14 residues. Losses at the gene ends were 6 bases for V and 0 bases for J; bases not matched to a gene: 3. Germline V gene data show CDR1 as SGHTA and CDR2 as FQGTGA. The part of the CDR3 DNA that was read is TGTGCCAGCAGTCCAGGGGGCGCTAACTATGGC. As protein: CASSPGGANYG. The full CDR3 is CASSPGGANYGYTF.

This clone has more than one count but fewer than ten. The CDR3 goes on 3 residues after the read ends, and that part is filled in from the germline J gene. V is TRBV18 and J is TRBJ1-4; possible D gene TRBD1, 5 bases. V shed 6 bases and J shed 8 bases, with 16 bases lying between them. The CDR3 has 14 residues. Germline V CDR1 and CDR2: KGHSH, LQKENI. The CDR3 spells CASSPSGGDEKLFF. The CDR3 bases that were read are TGTGCCAGCTCCCCCTCCGGGGGAGACGAAAAA.

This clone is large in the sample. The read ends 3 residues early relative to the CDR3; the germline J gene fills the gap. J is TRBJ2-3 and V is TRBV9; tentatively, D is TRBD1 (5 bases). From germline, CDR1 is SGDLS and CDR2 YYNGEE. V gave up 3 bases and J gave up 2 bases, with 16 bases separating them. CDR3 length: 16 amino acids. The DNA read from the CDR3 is TGTGCCAGCAGCGGACAGATGACGGAACACACAGATACG. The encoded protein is CASSGQMTEHTDT. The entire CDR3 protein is CASSGQMTEHTDTQYF.

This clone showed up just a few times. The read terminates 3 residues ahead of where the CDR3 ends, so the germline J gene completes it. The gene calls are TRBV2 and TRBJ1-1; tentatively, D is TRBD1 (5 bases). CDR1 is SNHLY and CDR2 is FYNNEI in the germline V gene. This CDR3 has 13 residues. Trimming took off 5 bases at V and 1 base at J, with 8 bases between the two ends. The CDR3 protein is CASSTGSNTEAFF. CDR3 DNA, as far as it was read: TGTGCCAGCAGTACAGGCTCGAACACTGAA.